The present TCR beta chain was sequenced within a study of T cells after yellow fever vaccination. About the study: SMART-Seq v4 Ultra Low Input prepared libraries from low-cell fractions.

Template switching with 5'RACE generated the TCR cDNA and added a universal primer site and UMIs. TCRdb processed the 5' RACE reads anew with MiXCR; each CDR3 protein has one entry. The table includes 340,000 or so distinct CDR3 sequences, around 13% detected once. By sample share, this clonotype is medium-sized. Material: CD4+ T cells sorted from PBMCs, obtained 15 days after the yellow fever booster vaccination. The source is a man between 18 and 29 years old who received the YFV17D yellow fever vaccine.

The CDR3 protein is CASSLKDRVTNEQFF. CDR3 DNA sequence: TGTGCCAGCAGCTTGAAGGACAGGGTCACCAATGAGCAGTTCTTC. V usage is TRBV5-6 and J usage is TRBJ2-1, with 8 nucleotides matching TRBD1. The V segment lost 1 base and the J segment 6 bases; nucleotides outside the gene matches: 6. The CDR3 is made up of 15 amino acids. Germline loops: CDR1 SGHDT, CDR2 YYEEEE.